Shown below are 2 T cell receptor beta chains from a single sample sequenced in a study of OX40 agonist ivuxolimab in advanced cancers. Using immunoSEQ multiplex PCR, the repertoire was profiled, and TCRdb retains in-frame clones only, with some absent. The data show some 80,000 clones, about 84% seen once. This specimen was CD4+ or CD8+ T cells sorted from blood, taken in a trial of the OX40 agonist ivuxolimab. The receptors derive from an adult with an advanced solid tumor such as melanoma, head and neck, liver or kidney cancer.

The chain has TRBV6-6 and TRBJ1-4; the D is unclear. Trimming removed 4 bases from V and 0 bases from J, with 6 bases in between. This CDR3 spans 14 amino acids. The V gene's germline CDR1 is MNHNY and CDR2 SVGAGI (reference sequence). CDR3 protein: CASSFQATNEKLFF. Written as DNA, the CDR3 is TGTGCCAGCAGTTTCCAAGCAACTAATGAAAAACTGTTTTTT.

This clone was detected once. The CDR3 DNA follows: TGTGCCAGTAGTCTACAGATAACTCAAGAGACCCAGTACTTC. Translating gives CASSLQITQETQYF. The rearrangement joins TRBV19 to TRBJ2-5; D gene uncertain. Between the trimmed V and J ends, which lost 5 bases and 2 bases, there was a span of 12 bases. The CDR3 covers 14 residues. Germline V lookup: CDR1 LNHDA, CDR2 SQIVND (reference sequence).